The clone carrying this TCR beta chain occurred once. Its antigen is undetermined. Use of 60 Vbeta and 13 Jbeta primers characterized the PCR. Profiling relied on immunoSEQ multiplex PCR, and the TCRdb table lists in-frame clones only, not all of them. The sample carries fewer than 100,000 clones, around 70% recorded once. The CDR3 runs 16 residues. The V gene's germline CDR1 is SGHKS and CDR2 YYEKEE (reference sequence). V shed 1 base and J 7 bases; nucleotides not matched to a gene: 8. The sample belongs to a study of cytomegalovirus exposure and HLA in healthy donors. General study points: Cytomegalovirus association was listed for about 150 TCR beta chains. Some public TCRs appeared in many individuals, while most sequences were rare. A later analysis associated 15,000 or so TCR beta sequences with HLA alleles at a 0.05 false discovery rate. Most of the TCR beta V segments (in an earlier analysis) were productive either about 87% or about 30% of the time.

The specimen sequenced was PBMCs. The source of this sequence is a female donor in good health and CMV-seronegative. The chain uses TRBV5-5 and TRBJ1-2, with TRBD1 identical over 12 bases. As DNA, the CDR3 is TGTGCCAGCAGCTTGCACCGGGACAGGGGGCCAGGTGGCTACACCTTC. It specifies CASSLHRDRGPGGYTF.